This T cell receptor beta chain was captured in a study of post-analysis software for immune sequencing data. General study results and limits: Controls had lower frequencies than patients of roughly five TRBV segments, which included TRBV5-6, TRBV5-1 and TRBV20-1.

The CDR3 loop spans 14 amino acids. Trimming took 0 bases from V and 4 from J, leaving 10 bases between them. Germline CDR1 reads DFQATT; CDR2 reads SNEGSKA (reference sequence). TCR beta libraries were prepared from cDNA with unique molecular identifiers. TCRdb reprocessed the PCR reads with MiXCR, giving one entry per CDR3 protein. This table has approximately 730,000 distinct CDR3 sequences, less than 35% appearing once. Comments on this clonotype: Its antigen is not known.

The source of this sequence is a girl between 5 and 17 years old with multiple sclerosis. This chain links TRBV20-1 with TRBJ2-1; no reliable D call. The sample consisted of blood. CDR3: CSARDPRYYNEQFF. DNA of the CDR3: TGCAGTGCTAGAGATCCGCGATATTACAATGAGCAGTTCTTC.